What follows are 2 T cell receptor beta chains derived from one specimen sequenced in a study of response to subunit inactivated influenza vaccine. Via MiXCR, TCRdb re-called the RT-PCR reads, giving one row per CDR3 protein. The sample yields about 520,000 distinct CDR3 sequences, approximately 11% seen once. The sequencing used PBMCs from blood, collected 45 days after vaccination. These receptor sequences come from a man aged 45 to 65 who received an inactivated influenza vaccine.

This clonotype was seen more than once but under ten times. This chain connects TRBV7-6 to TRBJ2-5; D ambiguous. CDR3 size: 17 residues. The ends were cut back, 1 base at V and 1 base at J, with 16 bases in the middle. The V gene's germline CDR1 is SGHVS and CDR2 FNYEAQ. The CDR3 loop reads CASSLVVTASFQETQYF. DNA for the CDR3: TGTGCCAGCAGCTTAGTTGTTACAGCTAGTTTCCAAGAGACCCAGTACTTC. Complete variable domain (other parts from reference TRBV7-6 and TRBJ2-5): GAGVSQSPRYKVTKRGQDVALRCDPISGHVSLYWYRQALGQGPEFLTYFNYEAQQDKSGLPNDRFSAERPEGSISTLTIQRTEQRDSAMYRCASSLVVTASFQETQYFGPGTRLLVL.

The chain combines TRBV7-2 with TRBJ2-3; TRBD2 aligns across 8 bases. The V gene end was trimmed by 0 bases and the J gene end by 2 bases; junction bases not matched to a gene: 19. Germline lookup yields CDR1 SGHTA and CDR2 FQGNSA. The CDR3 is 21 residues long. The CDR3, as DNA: TGTGCCAGCAGCTTAGCGGCGCGGGGGGCTTCCACTAGGCTCTCCACAGATACGCAGTATTTT. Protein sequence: CASSLAARGASTRLSTDTQYF.